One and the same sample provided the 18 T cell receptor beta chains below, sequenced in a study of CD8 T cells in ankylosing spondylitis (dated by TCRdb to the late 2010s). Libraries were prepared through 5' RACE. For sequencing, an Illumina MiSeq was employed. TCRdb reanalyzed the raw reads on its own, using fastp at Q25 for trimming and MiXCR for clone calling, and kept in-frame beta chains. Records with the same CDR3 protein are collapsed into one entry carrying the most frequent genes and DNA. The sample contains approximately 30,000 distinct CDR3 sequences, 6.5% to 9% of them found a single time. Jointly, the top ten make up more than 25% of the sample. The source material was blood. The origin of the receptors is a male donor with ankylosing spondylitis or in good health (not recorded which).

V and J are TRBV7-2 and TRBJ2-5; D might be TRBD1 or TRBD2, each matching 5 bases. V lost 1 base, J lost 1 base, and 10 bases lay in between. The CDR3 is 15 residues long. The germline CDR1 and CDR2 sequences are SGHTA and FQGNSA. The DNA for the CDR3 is TGTGCCAGCAGCTTAGGGGGACCGATCCAAGAGACCCAGTACTTC. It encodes CASSLGGPIQETQYF.

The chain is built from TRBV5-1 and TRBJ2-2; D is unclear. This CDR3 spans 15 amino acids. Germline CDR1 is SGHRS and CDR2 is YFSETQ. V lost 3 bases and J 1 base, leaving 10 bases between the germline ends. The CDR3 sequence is CASSSQPLNTGELFF. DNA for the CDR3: TGCGCCAGCAGCTCTCAGCCACTGAACACCGGGGAGCTGTTTTTT.

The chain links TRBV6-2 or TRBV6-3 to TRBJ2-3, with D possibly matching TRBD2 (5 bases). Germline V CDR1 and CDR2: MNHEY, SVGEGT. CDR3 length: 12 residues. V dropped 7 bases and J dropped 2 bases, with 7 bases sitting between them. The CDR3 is CASKRNTDTQYF. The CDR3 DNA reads TGTGCCAGCAAGCGGAACACAGATACGCAGTATTTT.

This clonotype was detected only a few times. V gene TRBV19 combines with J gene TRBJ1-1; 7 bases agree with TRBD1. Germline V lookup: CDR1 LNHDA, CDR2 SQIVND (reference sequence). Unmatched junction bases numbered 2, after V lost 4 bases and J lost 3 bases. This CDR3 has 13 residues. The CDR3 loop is CASSTTGDTEAFF. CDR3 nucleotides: TGTGCCAGTAGTACCACAGGGGACACTGAAGCTTTCTTT. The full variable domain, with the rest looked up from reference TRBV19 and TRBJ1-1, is DGGITQSPKYLFRKEGQNVTLSCEQNLNHDAMYWYRQDPGQGLRLIYYSQIVNDFQKGDIAEGYSVSREKKESFPLTVTSAQKNPTAFYLCASSTTGDTEAFFGQGTRLTVV.

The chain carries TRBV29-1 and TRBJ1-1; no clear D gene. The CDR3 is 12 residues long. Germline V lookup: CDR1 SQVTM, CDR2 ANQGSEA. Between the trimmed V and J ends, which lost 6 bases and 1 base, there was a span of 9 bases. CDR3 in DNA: TGCAGCGTGCGCTCAGGGAACACTGAAGCTTTCTTT. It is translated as CSVRSGNTEAFF.

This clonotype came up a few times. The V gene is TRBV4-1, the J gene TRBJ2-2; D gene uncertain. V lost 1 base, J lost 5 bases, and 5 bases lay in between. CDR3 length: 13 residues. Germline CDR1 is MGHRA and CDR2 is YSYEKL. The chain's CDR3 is CASSQVQTGELFF. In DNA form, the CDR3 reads TGCGCCAGCAGCCAAGTCCAAACCGGGGAGCTGTTTTTT.

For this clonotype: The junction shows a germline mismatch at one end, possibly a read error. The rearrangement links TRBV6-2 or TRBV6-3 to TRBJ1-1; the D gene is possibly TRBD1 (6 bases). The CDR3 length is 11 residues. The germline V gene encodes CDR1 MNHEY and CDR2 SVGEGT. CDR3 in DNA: TGCGCCACAGGGATCAACACTGAAGCTTTCTTT. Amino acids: CATGINTEAFF.

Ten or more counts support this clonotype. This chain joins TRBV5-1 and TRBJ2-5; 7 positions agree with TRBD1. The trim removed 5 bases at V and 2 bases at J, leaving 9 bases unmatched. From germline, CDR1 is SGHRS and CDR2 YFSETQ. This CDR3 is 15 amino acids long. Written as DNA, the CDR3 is TGCGCCAGCAGTTCGTACGGGACAGCGCAAGAGACCCAGTACTTC. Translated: CASSSYGTAQETQYF.

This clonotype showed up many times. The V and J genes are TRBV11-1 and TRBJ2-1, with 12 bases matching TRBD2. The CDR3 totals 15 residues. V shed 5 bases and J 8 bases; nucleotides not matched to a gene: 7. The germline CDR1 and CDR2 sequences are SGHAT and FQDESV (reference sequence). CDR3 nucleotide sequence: TGTGCCAGCAGCCGACGACTAGCGGGAGTGGATGAGCAGTTCTTC. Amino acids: CASSRRLAGVDEQFF. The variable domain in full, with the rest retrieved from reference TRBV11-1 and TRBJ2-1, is EAEVAQSPRYKITEKSQAVAFWCDPISGHATLYWYRQILGQGPELLVQFQDESVVDDSQLPKDRFSAERLKGVDSTLKIQPAELGDSAMYLCASSRRLAGVDEQFFGPGTRLTVL.

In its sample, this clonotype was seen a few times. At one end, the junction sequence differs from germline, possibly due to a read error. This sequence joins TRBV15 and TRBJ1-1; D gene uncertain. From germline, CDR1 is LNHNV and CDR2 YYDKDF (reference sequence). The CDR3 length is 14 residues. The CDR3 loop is CATSRDLRVTEAFF. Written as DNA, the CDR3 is TGTGCCACCAGCCGAGACTTGCGGGTCACTGAAGCTTTCTTT.

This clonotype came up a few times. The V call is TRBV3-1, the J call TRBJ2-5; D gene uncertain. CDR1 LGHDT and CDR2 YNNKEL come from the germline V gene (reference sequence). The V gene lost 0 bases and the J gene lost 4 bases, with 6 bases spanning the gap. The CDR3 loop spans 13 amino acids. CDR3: CASSQDLGETQYF. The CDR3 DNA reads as TGTGCCAGCAGCCAAGATCTTGGAGAGACCCAGTACTTC.

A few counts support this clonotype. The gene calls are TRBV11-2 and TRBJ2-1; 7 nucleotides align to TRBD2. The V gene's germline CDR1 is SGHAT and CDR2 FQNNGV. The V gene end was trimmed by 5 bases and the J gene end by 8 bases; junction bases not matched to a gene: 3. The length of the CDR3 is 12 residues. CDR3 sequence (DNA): TGTGCCAGCAGCCCGGGGGGATATGAGCAGTTCTTC. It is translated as CASSPGGYEQFF. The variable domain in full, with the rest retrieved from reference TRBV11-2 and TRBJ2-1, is EAGVAQSPRYKIIEKRQSVAFWCNPISGHATLYWYQQILGQGPKLLIQFQNNGVVDDSQLPKDRFSAERLKGVDSTLKIQPAKLEDSAVYLCASSPGGYEQFFGPGTRLTVL.

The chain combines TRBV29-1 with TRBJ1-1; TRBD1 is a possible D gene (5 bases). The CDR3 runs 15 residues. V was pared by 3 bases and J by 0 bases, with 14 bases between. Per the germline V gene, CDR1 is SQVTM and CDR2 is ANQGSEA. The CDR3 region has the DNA TGCAGCGTTGACGCCGATCTCAGGGTGAACACTGAAGCTTTCTTT. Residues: CSVDADLRVNTEAFF.

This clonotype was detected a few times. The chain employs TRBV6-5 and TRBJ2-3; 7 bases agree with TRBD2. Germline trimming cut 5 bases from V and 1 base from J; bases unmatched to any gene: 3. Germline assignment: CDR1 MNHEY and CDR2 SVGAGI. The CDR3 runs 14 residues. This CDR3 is CASSGLAGTDTQYF. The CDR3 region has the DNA TGTGCCAGCAGTGGGCTAGCGGGCACAGATACGCAGTATTTT.

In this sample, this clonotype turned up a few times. The CDR3 here is CASSFRGSTDTQYF. Written as DNA, the CDR3 is TGTGCCAGCAGTTTCCGGGGGAGCACAGATACGCAGTATTTT. The genes are TRBV27 and TRBJ2-3, with D possibly TRBD2 on 6 matching bases. Trimming cost V 3 bases and J 0 bases, with 7 bases left between them. The CDR3 is 14 residues long. CDR1 and CDR2 (germline): MNHEY, SMNVEV (reference sequence).

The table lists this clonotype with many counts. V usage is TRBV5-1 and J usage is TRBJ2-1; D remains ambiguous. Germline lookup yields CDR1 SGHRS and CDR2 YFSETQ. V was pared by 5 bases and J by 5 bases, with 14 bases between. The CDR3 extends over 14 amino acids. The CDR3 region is CASRVSRSNNEQFF. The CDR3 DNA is TGCGCCAGCAGGGTGAGCAGGTCCAACAATGAGCAGTTCTTC.

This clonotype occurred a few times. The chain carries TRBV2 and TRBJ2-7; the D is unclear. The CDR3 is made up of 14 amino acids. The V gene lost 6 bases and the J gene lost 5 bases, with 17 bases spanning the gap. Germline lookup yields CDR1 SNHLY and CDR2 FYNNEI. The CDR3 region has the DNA TGTGCCAGCAGGAGAAGCGAGGTGCAGGACGAGCAGTACGTC. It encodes CASRRSEVQDEQYV.

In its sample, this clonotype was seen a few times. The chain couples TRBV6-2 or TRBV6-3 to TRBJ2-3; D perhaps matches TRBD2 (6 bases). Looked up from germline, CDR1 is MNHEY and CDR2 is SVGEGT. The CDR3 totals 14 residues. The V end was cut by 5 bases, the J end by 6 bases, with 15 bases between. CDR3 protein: CASSTGRPRDTQYF. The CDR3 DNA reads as TGTGCCAGCAGTACCGGGAGACCGCGGGATACGCAGTATTTT.